This TCR beta chain derives from a study of blood T cell repertoires in COVID-19. Study background: The origin of the acute and convalescent COVID-19 samples was the United States, Italy and Spain. From T cells, B-cell-depleted T cells, or PBMCs came the material, which was cDNA or gDNA.

Germline V gives CDR1 SGHDT, CDR2 YYEEEE. The CDR3 has 16 amino acids. The trim removed 4 bases at V and 7 bases at J, leaving 13 bases unmatched. Original processing notes: Estimated nucleated cell counts came from reference gene primer amplification. The table came from immunoSEQ multiplex PCR; TCRdb's copy has only in-frame clones and leaves some out. V, J and clone size are taken as reported in that table, and D and trimming were inferred from the DNA itself. Counted here are 200,000 to 250,000 clones, 70% to 90% occurring once; the ten biggest clones make up about 3%. The TCR comes from a woman aged 25 to 39 who had recovered from COVID-19. The sequencing sample was made of peripheral blood. This sequence joins TRBV5-6 and TRBJ1-4; 7 positions match TRBD1. The CDR3 loop is CASSAPSEGAGEKLFF. For the CDR3, the DNA is TGTGCCAGCAGCGCCCCTTCGGAGGGGGCGGGTGAAAAACTGTTTTTT.